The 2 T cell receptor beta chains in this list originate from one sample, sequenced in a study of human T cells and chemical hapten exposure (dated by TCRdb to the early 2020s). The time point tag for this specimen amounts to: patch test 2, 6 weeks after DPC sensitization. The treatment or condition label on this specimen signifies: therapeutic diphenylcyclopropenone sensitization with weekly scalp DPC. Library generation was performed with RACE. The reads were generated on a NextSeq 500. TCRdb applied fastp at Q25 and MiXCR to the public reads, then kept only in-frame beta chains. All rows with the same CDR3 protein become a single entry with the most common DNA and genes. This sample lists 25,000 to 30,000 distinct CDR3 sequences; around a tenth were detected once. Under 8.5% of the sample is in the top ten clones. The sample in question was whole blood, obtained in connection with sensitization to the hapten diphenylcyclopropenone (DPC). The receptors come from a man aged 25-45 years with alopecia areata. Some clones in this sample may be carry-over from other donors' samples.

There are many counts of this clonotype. The CDR3 sequence: CASRAGTGVFSNTGELFF. Here the CDR3 DNA reads TGTGCCAGCAGGGCCGGGACAGGAGTATTTTCGAACACCGGGGAGCTGTTTTTT. The gene calls are TRBV27 and TRBJ2-2, with TRBD1 matching over 8 bases. After removal of 6 bases from V and 0 bases from J, the junction contained 12 bases not matched to a gene. Germline CDR1 reads MNHEY; CDR2 reads SMNVEV (reference sequence). This CDR3 contains 18 residues.

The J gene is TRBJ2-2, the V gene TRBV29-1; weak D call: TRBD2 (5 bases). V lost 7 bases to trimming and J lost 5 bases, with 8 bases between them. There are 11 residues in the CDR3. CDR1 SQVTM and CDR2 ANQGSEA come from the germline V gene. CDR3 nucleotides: TGCAGCGCCCGGAGGACCGGGGAGCTGTTTTTT. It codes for CSARRTGELFF.